The 14 T cell receptor beta chains below all came from one sample that was sequenced in a study of tumor-infiltrating lymphocytes in glioblastoma multiforme. TCR beta libraries were built from RNA through three nested multiplex PCR rounds using modified ARM-PCR. TCRdb passed the multiplex PCR reads through MiXCR, listing each CDR3 protein once. The sample records around 10,000 distinct CDR3 sequences, 71% being singletons. Material for sequencing was brain tumor tissue. The receptors come from a male donor with glioblastoma.

This clonotype has only a few counts. The chain couples TRBV6-2 or TRBV6-3 to TRBJ2-7; D gene unclear. Germline CDR1 and CDR2: MNHEY and SVGEGT. This CDR3 contains 12 residues. Trimming stripped 2 bases from V and 6 bases from J, with 8 bases between. CDR3 protein: CASSYILGEQYF. The CDR3 bases are TGTGCCAGCAGTTACATTTTGGGCGAGCAGTACTTC.

CDR3 nucleotide sequence: TGTGCCAGCACCTCCGGGCTTGAAGCTTTCTTT. Its translation is CASTSGLEAFF. V and J are TRBV12-3 or TRBV12-4 and TRBJ1-1; D gene ambiguous. This CDR3 comprises 11 residues. Trimming pared 7 bases from V and 7 bases from J, leaving 10 bases between.

With respect to this clonotype: The junction does not match germline at one end; this may be a read error. The gene calls are TRBV20-1 and TRBJ2-1; 11 bases line up with TRBD2. This CDR3 has 16 residues. Looked up from germline, CDR1 is DFQATT and CDR2 is SNEGSKA (reference sequence). The CDR3 reads CSASRPRLAGMNERFF. The CDR3 nucleotides read TGCAGTGCTAGTCGACCGAGACTAGCGGGAATGAATGAGCGGTTCTTT.

In its sample, this clonotype was seen many times. This rearrangement joins TRBV6-1 to TRBJ2-7; D might be TRBD1 (5 bases). Between the trimmed V and J ends, which lost 4 bases and 7 bases, there was a span of 20 bases. The CDR3 runs 15 residues. Germline V gene sequence: CDR1 MNHNS, CDR2 SASEGT. The CDR3 DNA reads as TGTGCCAGCAGTGGGCGCCCAGGGCGGTCTGGGGAGCAGTACTTC. Translating gives CASSGRPGRSGEQYF.

The rearrangement uses TRBV20-1 and TRBJ2-1; 14 bases are a match to TRBD2. The CDR3 is made up of 14 amino acids. The junction had 7 bases not matched to a gene; V was cut back by 6 bases and J by 9 bases. In germline, CDR1 is DFQATT, CDR2 SNEGSKA (reference sequence). This chain's CDR3 is CSADRLAGGAEQFF. Here the CDR3 DNA reads TGCAGTGCGGACCGACTAGCGGGAGGGGCTGAGCAGTTCTTC.

This chain uses TRBV2 with TRBJ1-1; weak D call: TRBD1 (6 bases). V lost 5 bases and J lost 4, with 14 bases in between. The CDR3 length is 14 residues. Germline-derived CDR1 and CDR2 are SNHLY and FYNNEI. CDR3 sequence: CASSLQGGGTEAFF. The CDR3 DNA is TGTGCCAGCAGTCTACAGGGCGGTGGCACTGAAGCTTTCTTT.

The chain couples TRBV11-3 to TRBJ2-7, with unresolved D. The CDR3 runs to 13 residues. The germline gives CDR1 SGHNT, CDR2 YENEEA. V was trimmed by 7 bases and J by 6 bases, leaving 16 bases between them. CDR3 sequence (DNA): TGTGCCAGCAACCTATCCATGGGTCGCGAGCAGTACTTC. It codes for CASNLSMGREQYF.

Notes on this clonotype: The CDR3 does not end in the conserved phenylalanine or tryptophan, so this is likely a read error. Here the CDR3 reads CSVEGQADTEAFL. Written as DNA, the CDR3 is TGCAGCGTTGAAGGACAGGCGGACACTGAAGCTTTCCTT. The rearrangement links TRBV29-1 to TRBJ1-1; a possible D gene is TRBD1 (6 bases). This CDR3 is 13 amino acids long. Deletions cut 1 base from V and 3 bases from J, with 9 bases between. Germline V CDR1 and CDR2: SQVTM, ANQGSEA.

Turning to this clonotype: Sequence at one end of the junction differs from germline and may be a read error. The genes are TRBV20-1 and TRBJ2-3, with D maybe TRBD2 (5 bases). The CDR3 runs 15 residues. CDR1 DFQATT and CDR2 SNEGSKA come from the germline V gene (reference sequence). CDR3 sequence: CGAVTGYHLTDTQYF. The CDR3 DNA reads TGCGGTGCGGTAACGGGATATCACCTCACAGATACGCAGTATTTT.

V usage is TRBV29-1 and J usage is TRBJ2-5, with TRBD2 matching over 7 bases. The CDR3 is made up of 13 amino acids. In germline, CDR1 is SQVTM, CDR2 ANQGSEA. V shed 6 bases and J 2 bases; nucleotides not matched to a gene: 6. This CDR3 is CSVDGGLQETQYF. Here the CDR3 DNA reads TGCAGCGTCGATGGGGGACTACAAGAGACCCAGTACTTC.

The chain carries TRBV6-5 and TRBJ2-5; 7 nucleotides align to TRBD1. This CDR3 contains 13 residues. V was clipped by 4 bases and J by 5 bases; unmatched bases: 4. Germline V lookup: CDR1 MNHEY, CDR2 SVGAGI. The CDR3 loop is CASSSYRGETQYF. The CDR3 nucleotides are TGTGCCAGCAGTTCTTACAGGGGCGAGACCCAGTACTTC.

The genes are TRBV13 and TRBJ2-5; D might be TRBD1 (5 bases). Germline V gives CDR1 PRHDT, CDR2 FYEKMQ (reference sequence). The CDR3 runs to 13 residues. V was trimmed by 3 bases and J by 3 bases, leaving 8 bases between them. The DNA for the CDR3 is TGTGCCAGCAGCTTGGGCAGGGAAGAGACCCAGTACTTC. Protein: CASSLGREETQYF.

The sample holds many counts of this clonotype. This chain connects TRBV6-1 to TRBJ2-5, with D tentatively TRBD2 (5 bases). Germline assignment: CDR1 MNHNS and CDR2 SASEGT. This CDR3 spans 14 amino acids. Trimming cost V 5 bases and J 7 bases, with 17 bases left between them. Written as DNA, the CDR3 is TGTGCCAGCAGTATTAGGACTCCACGGGGGACCCAGTACTTC. Amino acids: CASSIRTPRGTQYF.

The chain employs TRBV12-3 or TRBV12-4 and TRBJ2-7; D could derive from TRBD1 or TRBD2 (5 bases each). V lost 3 bases and J lost 8, with 11 bases in between. This CDR3 is 12 amino acids long. Written as DNA, the CDR3 is TGTGCCAGCAGTTTTCAGGGAGTCAAGCAGTACTTC. This encodes CASSFQGVKQYF.